The 10 T cell receptor beta chains reported below all come from one sample, sequenced in a study of CD8+CD57+ T cells in acquired aplastic anemia. Patients sequenced had flow cytometry evidence of CD8+CD57+ cell expansion. Profiling of TCR beta VDJ combinations and CDR3 sequences used genomic DNA as template. TCRdb re-derived calls from the reads in MiXCR, one entry per CDR3 protein. The sample shows 450,000 to 550,000 distinct CDR3 sequences, approximately 32% of them seen only once. The sequenced material came from sorted CD4+, CD8+, or CD8+CD57+ T cells (not recorded which) from PBMCs. The receptor set was obtained from a human donor with aplastic anemia.

Regarding this clonotype: The missing conserved phenylalanine or tryptophan at the end of this CDR3 makes a read error likely. The J gene is TRBJ1-2, the V gene TRBV15; D is ambiguous. The germline V and J ends were trimmed by 6 bases and 4 bases, with 12 bases remaining between them. CDR1 LNHNV and CDR2 YYDKDF come from the germline V gene (reference sequence). CDR3 length: 13 residues. The CDR3 DNA sequence: TGTGCCACCAGACGTACGGAAGTCTATGGCTACACCCTC. Amino acid sequence: CATRRTEVYGYTL.

V usage is TRBV19 and J usage is TRBJ1-2; D is undetermined. Trimming pared 3 bases from V and 13 bases from J, leaving 9 bases between. The length of the CDR3 is 10 residues. The germline V gene has CDR1 LNHDA and CDR2 SQIVND (reference sequence). CDR3 coding DNA: TGTGCCAGTAGTATTCACGGCGGCACCTTC. Translating it yields CASSIHGGTF.

The chain is built from TRBV2 and TRBJ1-4; 10 bases align to TRBD1. CDR1 is SNHLY and CDR2 is FYNNEI in the germline V gene. The CDR3 is 15 amino acids. The junction had 6 bases not matched to a gene; V was cut back by 6 bases and J by 5 bases. CDR3 in DNA: TGTGCCAGCAGCCCGCGGACAGGGGGGAATGAAAAACTGTTTTTT. Translating gives CASSPRTGGNEKLFF. Looking up the rest from reference TRBV2 and TRBJ1-4 gives the full variable domain: EPEVTQTPSHQVTQMGQEVILRCVPISNHLYFYWYRQILGQKVEFLVSFYNNEISEKSEIFDDQFSVERPDGSNFTLKIRSTKLEDSAMYFCASSPRTGGNEKLFFGSGTQLSVL.

The CDR3 loop reads CSVGGQGWGSTNEKLFF. The CDR3 DNA is TGCAGCGTCGGTGGACAGGGGTGGGGCTCAACTAATGAAAAACTGTTTTTT. J is TRBJ1-4 and V is TRBV29-1; 9 bases fit TRBD1. J gave up 0 bases and V 6 bases, and 11 bases lay outside the gene matches. Germline CDR1 reads SQVTM; CDR2 reads ANQGSEA. The CDR3 loop spans 17 amino acids.

The rearrangement links TRBV6-1 to TRBJ2-7, with 10 positions matching TRBD2. CDR3 size: 15 residues. V lost 7 bases and J lost 3; bases outside the gene matches: 9. CDR1 MNHNS and CDR2 SASEGT come from the germline V gene. The DNA of the CDR3 is TGTGCCAGCACCCAAACCACTAGCGGGAACTACGAGCAGTACTTC. This sequence encodes CASTQTTSGNYEQYF.

The table lists this clonotype with a few counts. The chain recombines TRBV7-6 with TRBJ2-1; D may be TRBD1 (6 bases). V was cut by 8 bases and J by 6 bases, with 17 bases left in between. Germline loops: CDR1 SGHVS, CDR2 FNYEAQ. The CDR3 contains 14 residues. The CDR3 loop is CASRGWGRGNEQFF. CDR3 DNA: TGTGCCAGCCGAGGGTGGGGCAGGGGCAATGAGCAGTTCTTC.

The V and J genes are TRBV19 and TRBJ2-1; D may correspond to TRBD1 or TRBD2 (5 bases each). V shed 4 bases and J shed 0 bases, with 10 bases lying between them. The CDR3 covers 15 residues. From germline, CDR1 is LNHDA and CDR2 SQIVND (reference sequence). The CDR3 coding sequence is TGTGCCAGTAGTAGACAGCGGAGCTCCTACAATGAGCAGTTCTTC. Amino acid sequence: CASSRQRSSYNEQFF.

For this clonotype: A clone one base away is much larger, so this may be a read error. The V call is TRBV19, the J call TRBJ1-4, with D hard to call. Germline V lookup: CDR1 LNHDA, CDR2 SQIVND (reference sequence). Trimming took 4 bases from V and 5 from J, leaving 2 bases between them. The CDR3 loop spans 11 amino acids. The CDR3 sequence: CASSTNEKLFF. CDR3 bases: TGTGCCAGTAGTACGAATGAAAAACTGTTTTTT.

This chain connects TRBV19 to TRBJ2-1; TRBD2 aligns across 11 bases. The CDR3 spans 13 residues. The germline V gene has CDR1 LNHDA and CDR2 SQIVND (reference sequence). V was pared by 8 bases and J by 9 bases, with 6 bases of the junction left unmatched. As DNA, the CDR3 is TGTGCCAGTGATAGCGGGGGGGCGGGTGAGCAGTTCTTC. Its translation: CASDSGGAGEQFF. The entire variable domain, with the rest obtained from reference TRBV19 and TRBJ2-1, is as follows: DGGITQSPKYLFRKEGQNVTLSCEQNLNHDAMYWYRQDPGQGLRLIYYSQIVNDFQKGDIAEGYSVSREKKESFPLTVTSAQKNPTAFYLCASDSGGAGEQFFGPGTRLTVL.

This clonotype came up a few times. The chain has TRBV7-2 and TRBJ1-5; tentative D call: TRBD1 (6 bases). This CDR3 region has 14 residues. Germline lookup yields CDR1 SGHTA and CDR2 FQGNSA. V lost 3 bases, J lost 4 bases, and 10 bases lay in between. CDR3 residues: CASSFPGQNQPQHF. The CDR3 DNA is TGTGCCAGCAGCTTTCCGGGACAAAATCAGCCCCAGCATTTT. Supplemented by reference TRBV7-2 and TRBJ1-5, the full variable domain reads GAGVSQSPSNKVTEKGKDVELRCDPISGHTALYWYRQSLGQGLEFLIYFQGNSAPDKSGLPSDRFSAERTGGSVSTLTIQRTQQEDSAVYLCASSFPGQNQPQHFGDGTRLSIL.